Below, one TCR beta chain is given with its context. Its cognate antigen has yet to be identified. The sample holds no much larger clone one base away, and base qualities are not on file. The junction shows trimming of 6 bases on V and 5 bases on J, plus 7 bases between the germline ends. The CDR3 sequence holds 12 residues, the cysteine and phenylalanine included. Only CDR3 DNA remains: 36 bases, in frame from the first base. CDR1 and CDR2 are drawn from the germline V gene (reference sequence): SEHNR, FQNEAQ. The library was obtained by the immunoSEQ multiplex PCR assay. Imported from immuneACCESS, the table was reduced by TCRdb to in-frame sequences with V and J called. These copies leave out some clones; in studies compared against another copy, an unresolved V gene accounts for under half, and the cause of the remainder is not known. This sample gives around 21,000 clones in total; roughly nine tenths of them show up just once. The top ten constitute 7% of the sample.

The data stem from a study of T cell changes during pregnancy in multiple sclerosis (dated by TCRdb to the late 2010s). A note on the overall study: Changes in the T cell repertoire over the course of pregnancy were examined in this study in women with multiple sclerosis.

This receptor was identified in a female donor in good health, enrolled as a control in a pregnancy study. The chain is assembled from TRBV7-9 and TRBJ1-4, and the D gene may be TRBD1, 5 bases matching. This sample comprised CD8+ T cells from peripheral blood mononuclear cells, obtained in the third trimester of pregnancy. In nucleotide form, the sequence is TGTGCCAGCAGGGGGGGGAATGAAAAACTGTTTTTT. Its product reads: CASRGGNEKLFF.